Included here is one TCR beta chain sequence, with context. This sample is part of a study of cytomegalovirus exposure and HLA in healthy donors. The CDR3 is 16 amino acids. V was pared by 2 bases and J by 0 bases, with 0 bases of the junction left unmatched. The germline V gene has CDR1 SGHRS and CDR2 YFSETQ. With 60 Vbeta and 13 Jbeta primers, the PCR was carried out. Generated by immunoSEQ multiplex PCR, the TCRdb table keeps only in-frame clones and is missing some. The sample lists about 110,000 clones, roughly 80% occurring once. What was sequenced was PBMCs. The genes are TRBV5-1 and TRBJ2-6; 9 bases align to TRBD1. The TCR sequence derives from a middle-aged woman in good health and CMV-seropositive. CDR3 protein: CASSLQGASGANVLTF. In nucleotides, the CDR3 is TGCGCCAGCAGCTTACAGGGGGCCTCTGGGGCCAACGTCCTGACTTTC.